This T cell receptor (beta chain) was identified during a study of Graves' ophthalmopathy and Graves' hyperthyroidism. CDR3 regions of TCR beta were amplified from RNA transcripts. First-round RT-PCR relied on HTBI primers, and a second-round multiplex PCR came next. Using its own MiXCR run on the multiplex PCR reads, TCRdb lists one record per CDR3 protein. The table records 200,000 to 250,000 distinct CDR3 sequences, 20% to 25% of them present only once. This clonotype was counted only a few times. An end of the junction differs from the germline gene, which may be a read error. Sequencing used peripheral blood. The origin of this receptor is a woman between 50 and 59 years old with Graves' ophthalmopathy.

The chain's CDR3 is CARSYRQNSNDEQYF. The CDR3 DNA reads TGTGCCCGGAGTTATAGACAGAACTCGAATGACGAGCAGTACTTC. The gene calls are TRBV30 and TRBJ2-7, with TRBD1 as a possible D gene (5 bases). The CDR3 covers 15 residues. Germline V gene data show CDR1 as GTSNPN and CDR2 as SVGIG (reference sequence).